Below, one TCR beta chain is given with its context. Its matching antigen is unknown. The data derive from a study of T cells expressing NK-cell markers. Points from the study as a whole: More than five of the donors carried dominant NKG2C+ clonotypes that took up about 1.0-7.0% of their CD8+ T cells.

CDR3 length: 14 residues. Germline V lookup: CDR1 SGHAT, CDR2 FQNNGV. Template switching by 5'RACE with UMIs generated the TCR beta cDNA. TCRdb processed the 5' RACE reads again and assigns one entry to each CDR3 protein, with no DNA. The table for this sample gives over 150,000 distinct CDR3 sequences. Sequences were obtained from blood T cells: a sorted CD56 or NKG2C T cell subset, CD4+ or CD8+ T cells, or bulk PBMC T cells (not recorded which). The receptor comes from a man aged 18 to 69 in good health. The chain couples TRBV11-2 to TRBJ1-2; the TCRdb call, TRBD1, lacks DNA for checking. Here the CDR3 reads CASSSGQGSYGYTF.